This T cell receptor (beta chain) was recovered during a study of CD8+CD57+ T cells in acquired aplastic anemia (dated by TCRdb to about 2018). As for the study more broadly: On average, sorted CD4+ and CD8+ cells yielded approximately 3 ug of extracted DNA, with a range of about 0.17 to 27.4 ug. General findings and caveats noted by the study authors: Some 27 CD8+ CDR3 sequences were found in both patients and controls but appeared to be highly expressed in patients and within the immunodominant clones of the patients. No significant difference in CD8+ Simpson's diversity was found between patients and healthy controls (P=0.060).

Genomic DNA was used as template for profiling of TCR beta VDJ combinations and CDR3 sequences. An Illumina HiSeq 2000 was the platform used for TCR repertoire sequencing. Per the authors' processing: TRBV/TRBJ rearrangement plots, CDR3 size and DJ length profiles, and Simpson's diversity index were used to evaluate the repertoires. Whichever DNA sequence was most abundant in the deep sequencing data was defined as the immunodominant clone. CDR3 amino acid sequences were checked for sharing between subjects and were compared against published repertoires and the VDJdb database. TCRdb ran its own pipeline on the public reads, namely fastp trimming at Q25 and MiXCR clone calling, and kept in-frame beta chains. Rows with one shared CDR3 protein collapse into an entry with the most common genes and DNA. These V and J calls rely on TCRdb rather than the paper's analysis. Within this sample are under 350,000 distinct CDR3 sequences, with around 60% of them counted one time only. The ten most abundant clones make up around 7.6% of the sample.

In the study, sorted CD4+ and CD8+ blood T cells from patients with severe aplastic anemia and from healthy subjects underwent deep sequencing of TCR repertoires. Ficoll-Paque density gradient centrifugation was used to isolate peripheral blood mononuclear cells. Before DNA was extracted, CD4+ and CD8+ T cells were sorted using either FACS or magnetic beads. As encoded in the germline V gene (reference sequence), CDR1 is SEHNR while CDR2 is FQNEAQ. The CDR3 contains 15 residues, cysteine and phenylalanine counted. The only DNA kept is the CDR3, 45 bases in frame from the first base. As concerns this clonotype: Its antigen remains unidentified. At one of its ends the junction is not consistent with the germline gene, which may arise from a read error.

The sequence was collected from a human donor with severe aplastic anemia or a healthy control (not recorded which). The sample comprised sorted CD4+, CD8+, or CD8+CD57+ T cells (not recorded which) from PBMCs. The chain is encoded by TRBV7-9 joined to TRBJ2-2, and possibly TRBD1, on 5 matching bases. The DNA reads as follows: TGCGCCAGCAGCTCTATGACAGTTAACACCGGGGAGCTGTTTTTT. This yields the protein CASSSMTVNTGELFF.